This section outlines one T cell receptor beta chain sequence together with its context. Its antigen is not known. Only in-frame clones appear in the TCRdb table, and some are missing; sequencing was by immunoSEQ multiplex PCR. Of about 110,000 clones detected, 70% to 90% appear once; the ten largest clones hold about 3%. The entry originates in a study of T cell responses to AZD1222 COVID-19 vaccine. On the study more broadly: Researchers grouped second doses given at about 4 or about 12 weeks into one pool. Study-level findings and limits: Baseline serology detected seropositivity in only six or seven AZD1222 recipients. Mostly white British, mostly female donors; authors suggested clonal diversity may be underestimated. In the spike-specific TCR repertoire, nearly half reportedly target unmutated variant regions.

V lost 4 bases and J lost 4, with 13 bases in between. Per the germline V gene, CDR1 is SQVTM and CDR2 is ANQGSEA. The CDR3 runs 13 residues. This material consisted of peripheral blood, taken on day 0 of AZD1222 vaccination. This TCR derives from an adult in good health. The gene calls are TRBV29-1 and TRBJ1-2; a weak D match, TRBD1 (6 bases). As DNA, the CDR3 is TGCAGCGTTGGCTTCGGGACACCCTATGGCTACACCTTC. The encoded protein is CSVGFGTPYGYTF. Full variable domain (remainder filled in from reference TRBV29-1 and TRBJ1-2): SAVISQKPSRDICQRGTSLTIQCQVDSQVTMMFWYRQQPGQSLTLIATANQGSEATYESGFVIDKFPISRPNLTFSTLTVSNMSPEDSSIYLCSVGFGTPYGYTFGSGTRLTVV.